Listed here are 26 T cell receptor beta chains from one sample, sequenced in a study of T cell responses to AZD1222 COVID-19 vaccine. Generated by immunoSEQ multiplex PCR, the TCRdb table keeps only in-frame clones and is missing some. The repertoire consists of about 120,000 clones, with 80% to 90% occurring once and the leading ten covering roughly 2.3%. The source was peripheral blood, collected on day 0 of AZD1222 vaccination. These receptors were collected from an adult in good health.

V gene TRBV2 combines with J gene TRBJ1-5; 11 nucleotides agree with TRBD1. The germline V gene encodes CDR1 SNHLY and CDR2 FYNNEI. V gave up 5 bases and J gave up 5 bases; unmatched junction bases: 5. The CDR3 runs to 15 residues. This CDR3 is CASSLRDRGDQPQHF. The CDR3 DNA reads TGTGCCAGCAGTTTGAGGGACAGGGGGGATCAGCCCCAGCATTTT.

This chain connects TRBV6-1 to TRBJ1-4; no firm D call. The CDR3 loop spans 16 amino acids. Germline CDR1 is MNHNS and CDR2 is SASEGT. With 4 bases removed from V and 0 bases from J, the gap between germline ends came to 12 bases. The CDR3 reads CASSGGRTATNEKLFF. The CDR3 DNA reads TGTGCCAGCAGTGGAGGACGGACCGCAACTAATGAAAAACTGTTTTTT.

The chain is built from TRBV5-1 and TRBJ2-2, with 8 bases fitting TRBD1. The germline gives CDR1 SGHRS, CDR2 YFSETQ. V lost 2 bases and J lost 6; bases outside the gene matches: 3. This CDR3 has 14 residues. CDR3: CASSLQQGAGELFF. In DNA, the CDR3 is TGCGCCAGCAGCTTACAACAGGGGGCCGGGGAGCTGTTTTTT.

Here the CDR3 reads CASSLGGQKNTEAFF. DNA for the CDR3: TGTGCCAGCAGCTTAGGCGGACAGAAGAACACTGAAGCTTTCTTT. The V and J genes are TRBV7-3 and TRBJ1-1; possibly TRBD1 for D (6 bases). V was trimmed by 2 bases and J by 1 base, leaving 11 bases between them. The germline gives CDR1 SGHTA, CDR2 FQGTGA. The CDR3 runs to 15 residues. Looking up the rest from reference TRBV7-3 and TRBJ1-1 gives the full variable domain: GAGVSQTPSNKVTEKGKYVELRCDPISGHTALYWYRQSLGQGPEFLIYFQGTGAADDSGLPNDRFFAVRPEGSVSTLKIQRTERGDSAVYLCASSLGGQKNTEAFFGQGTRLTVV.

The chain recombines TRBV28 with TRBJ1-5; D is unresolved. The CDR3 sequence is 12 residues long. V was pared by 2 bases and J by 7 bases, with 6 bases between. CDR1 is MDHEN, CDR2 SYDVKM, per germline. Here the CDR3 reads CASSLRKQPQHF. The CDR3 DNA follows: TGTGCCAGCAGTTTAAGGAAACAGCCCCAGCATTTT.

V and J are TRBV24-1 and TRBJ2-7, with TRBD2 identical over 14 bases. This CDR3 region has 17 residues. With 4 bases clipped from V and 1 base from J, the junction kept 5 bases outside the gene matches. Germline values: CDR1 KGHDR, CDR2 SFDVKD. CDR3: CATSDSGTSGSSYEQYF. The CDR3 region has the DNA TGTGCCACCAGTGACTCCGGGACTAGCGGGAGTTCCTACGAGCAGTACTTC.

The chain links TRBV2 to TRBJ2-1; 13 positions match TRBD2. The CDR3 runs 15 residues. Germline V gives CDR1 SNHLY, CDR2 FYNNEI. The junction had 8 bases not matched to a gene; V was cut back by 3 bases and J by 12 bases. The CDR3 sequence is CASSETSGRSPSQFF. The CDR3 DNA sequence: TGTGCCAGCAGTGAGACTAGCGGGAGGTCCCCGTCGCAGTTCTTC.

V is TRBV29-1 and J is TRBJ1-1; TRBD1 is a possible D gene (6 bases). This CDR3 has 14 amino acids. Germline V gives CDR1 SQVTM, CDR2 ANQGSEA. Between the trimmed V and J ends, which lost 4 bases and 1 base, there was a span of 13 bases. CDR3 amino acids: CSVGHQGKNTEAFF. The DNA of the CDR3 is TGCAGCGTTGGTCATCAGGGGAAGAACACTGAAGCTTTCTTT.

V is TRBV18 and J is TRBJ1-4, with D tentatively TRBD1 (5 bases). Germline CDR1 KGHSH, CDR2 LQKENI. This CDR3 region has 15 residues. Trimming stripped 1 base from V and 4 bases from J, with 10 bases between. Here the CDR3 DNA reads TGTGCCAGCTCACCACGAGGGACGGTTAATGAAAAACTGTTTTTT. Its translation is CASSPRGTVNEKLFF.

V gene TRBV19 combines with J gene TRBJ2-7; 13 bases line up with TRBD2. The CDR3 has 15 amino acids. V dropped 5 bases and J dropped 7; count of bases not matched to a gene: 8. Germline CDR1 and CDR2: LNHDA and SQIVND (reference sequence). The CDR3 protein is CASSAMGLAGREQYF. CDR3 bases: TGTGCCAGTAGTGCCATGGGACTAGCGGGGCGGGAGCAGTACTTC.

Concerning this clone: Other DNA sequences in the same sample also yield this CDR3. This chain links TRBV5-1 with TRBJ2-6; D remains ambiguous. The V end lost 4 bases, the J end lost 0 bases, and 8 bases lay between the germline ends. CDR1 and CDR2 (germline): SGHRS, YFSETQ. The CDR3 is made up of 15 amino acids. The CDR3: CASSLTVSGANVLTF. The CDR3, as DNA: TGCGCCAGCAGCCTGACGGTCTCTGGGGCCAACGTCCTGACTTTC.

The sample holds one count of this clone. The V call is TRBV14, the J call TRBJ2-7, with TRBD1 identical over 11 bases. Unmatched junction bases numbered 7, after V lost 4 bases and J lost 2 bases. CDR1 is SGHDN and CDR2 is FVKESK in the germline V gene. This CDR3 has 16 residues. CDR3 DNA: TGTGCCAGCAGCCTTTTAGGACAGGGGGCGACCTACGAGCAGTACTTC. It codes for CASSLLGQGATYEQYF.

The count of this clone is one. The chain combines TRBV24-1 with TRBJ2-1; 7 positions agree with TRBD2. This CDR3 contains 15 residues. The germline gives CDR1 KGHDR, CDR2 SFDVKD. J lost 4 bases, V lost 3 bases, and 5 bases had no gene match. CDR3 bases: TGTGCCACCAGTGATACGGGGGGTTCATACAATGAGCAGTTCTTC. It yields the protein CATSDTGGSYNEQFF.

The chain couples TRBV27 to TRBJ2-7; a possible D gene is TRBD2 (6 bases). Trimming took off 0 bases at V and 5 bases at J, with 11 bases between the two ends. This CDR3 contains 14 residues. Germline CDR1 and CDR2: MNHEY and SMNVEV (reference sequence). The CDR3: CASSLSTGGHEQYF. In DNA, the CDR3 is TGTGCCAGCAGTTTATCGACCGGGGGTCACGAGCAGTACTTC.

The rearrangement joins TRBV7-9 to TRBJ1-3; TRBD1 is a possible D gene (5 bases). V dropped 2 bases and J dropped 2 bases, with 10 bases sitting between them. Germline V gene sequence: CDR1 SEHNR, CDR2 FQNEAQ (reference sequence). This CDR3 is built from 15 residues. This CDR3 is CASSLRRGAGNTIYF. CDR3 DNA sequence: TGTGCCAGCAGCTTAAGGCGGGGGGCTGGAAACACCATATATTTT.

CDR3 nucleotides: TGTGCCAGCACCCCTGGGGGGGGGTATAACAATGAGCAGTTCTTC. Translated, it gives CASTPGGGYNNEQFF. This rearrangement joins TRBV28 to TRBJ2-1, with TRBD2 matching over 7 bases. This CDR3 spans 15 amino acids. J lost 5 bases, V lost 7 bases, and 11 bases had no gene match. CDR1 MDHEN and CDR2 SYDVKM come from the germline V gene.

V gene TRBV27 combines with J gene TRBJ1-3; TRBD1 is a possible D gene (5 bases). CDR3 size: 15 residues. Germline CDR1 and CDR2: MNHEY and SMNVEV (reference sequence). V was trimmed by 8 bases and J by 0 bases, leaving 14 bases between them. The CDR3 DNA follows: TGTGCCAGCGCAGGGAATTTTGACTCTGGAAACACCATATATTTT. This sequence encodes CASAGNFDSGNTIYF.

The rearrangement links TRBV19 to TRBJ2-7; 9 bases agree with TRBD2. This CDR3 contains 14 residues. Trimming removed 4 bases from V and 4 bases from J; junction bases left unmatched: 5. Germline assignment: CDR1 LNHDA and CDR2 SQIVND (reference sequence). The CDR3 loop is CASSSGRAAYEQYF. The CDR3, as DNA: TGTGCCAGTAGTAGCGGGAGGGCCGCGTACGAGCAGTACTTC.

The chain joins TRBV11-2 to TRBJ2-7, with a tentative D call TRBD2 (6 bases). Germline lookup yields CDR1 SGHAT and CDR2 FQNNGV. This CDR3 comprises 17 residues. Trimming cost V 2 bases and J 1 base, with 18 bases left between them. The CDR3 nucleotides read TGTGCCAGCAGCTTAACACTGGGGGGAGGTCGGTCCTACGAGCAGTACTTC. Translation: CASSLTLGGGRSYEQYF.

The V call is TRBV25-1, the J call TRBJ2-2, with D perhaps TRBD1 or TRBD2 (5 bases each). The germline V gene has CDR1 MGHDK and CDR2 SYGVNS. CDR3 size: 14 residues. The V end lost 6 bases, the J end lost 4 bases, and 12 bases lay between the germline ends. The CDR3 here is CASRSGTSTGELFF. The CDR3, as DNA: TGTGCCAGCAGATCCGGGACCTCCACCGGGGAGCTGTTTTTT.

The rearrangement links TRBV7-3 to TRBJ2-2; 8 bases agree with TRBD1. Looked up from germline, CDR1 is SGHTA and CDR2 is FQGTGA. This CDR3 is 16 amino acids long. V dropped 2 bases and J dropped 0; count of bases not matched to a gene: 2. The CDR3 sequence is CASSLLGQANTGELFF. In DNA form, the CDR3 reads TGTGCCAGCAGCTTATTGGGACAGGCGAACACCGGGGAGCTGTTTTTT.

The chain has TRBV5-6 and TRBJ2-1; 7 positions match TRBD1. The V gene end was trimmed by 6 bases and the J gene end by 2 bases; junction bases not matched to a gene: 5. Per germline, CDR1 SGHDT and CDR2 YYEEEE. CDR3 length equals 14 residues. The CDR3 region is CASTPGTAYNEQFF. The CDR3 region has the DNA TGTGCCAGCACCCCCGGGACAGCCTACAATGAGCAGTTCTTC.

This clone was recorded only once. V gene TRBV11-2 combines with J gene TRBJ2-1, with 12 bases matching TRBD2. From germline, CDR1 is SGHAT and CDR2 FQNNGV. The CDR3 consists of 19 residues. The trim removed 5 bases at V and 0 bases at J, leaving 11 bases unmatched. This CDR3 reads CASSSPGTSGLRSYNEQFF. CDR3 coding DNA: TGTGCCAGCAGCAGTCCCGGGACTAGCGGGCTCCGCTCCTACAATGAGCAGTTCTTC.

V and J are TRBV28 and TRBJ2-7; 7 positions agree with TRBD1. The CDR3 has 14 residues. Trimming cost V 3 bases and J 2 bases; bases outside gene matches: 4. Germline CDR1 is MDHEN and CDR2 is SYDVKM. CDR3 sequence: CASSLFRGTYEQYF. CDR3 bases: TGTGCCAGCAGTTTGTTCAGGGGGACCTACGAGCAGTACTTC.

The chain uses TRBV30 and TRBJ2-7, with 7 bases lining up with TRBD2. The CDR3 spans 14 residues. CDR1 GTSNPN and CDR2 SVGIG come from the germline V gene (reference sequence). After removal of 3 bases from V and 2 bases from J, the junction contained 7 bases not matched to a gene. CDR3 in amino acids: CAWRRGSGTYEQYF. The CDR3 DNA reads as TGTGCCTGGAGGCGGGGGAGTGGGACCTACGAGCAGTACTTC.

J is TRBJ1-1 and V is TRBV5-1, with D hard to call. Germline values: CDR1 SGHRS, CDR2 YFSETQ. This CDR3 is built from 13 residues. V lost 4 bases and J lost 0, with 7 bases in between. CDR3 sequence: CASSLGLNTEAFF. In DNA form, the CDR3 reads TGCGCCAGCAGCCTAGGACTGAACACTGAAGCTTTCTTT.